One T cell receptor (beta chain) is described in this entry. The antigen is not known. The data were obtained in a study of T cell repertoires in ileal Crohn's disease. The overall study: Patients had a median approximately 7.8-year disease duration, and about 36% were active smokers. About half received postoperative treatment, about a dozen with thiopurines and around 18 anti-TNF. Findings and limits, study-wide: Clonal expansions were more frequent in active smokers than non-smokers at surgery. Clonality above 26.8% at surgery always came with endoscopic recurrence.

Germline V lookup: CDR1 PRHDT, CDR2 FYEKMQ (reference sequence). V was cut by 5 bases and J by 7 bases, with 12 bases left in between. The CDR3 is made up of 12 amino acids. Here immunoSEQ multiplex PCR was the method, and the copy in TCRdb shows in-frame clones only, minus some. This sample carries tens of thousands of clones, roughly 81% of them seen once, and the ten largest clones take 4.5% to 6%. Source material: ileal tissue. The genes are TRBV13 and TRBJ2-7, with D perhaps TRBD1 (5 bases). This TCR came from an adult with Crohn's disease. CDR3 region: CASSKRTGEQYF. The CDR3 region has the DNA TGTGCCAGCAGCAAGAGAACAGGTGAGCAGTACTTC.